A single sample is the source of the 18 T cell receptor beta chains below, sequenced in a study of circulating and synovial CD4+ cells in juvenile arthritis. The table came from immunoSEQ multiplex PCR; TCRdb's copy has only in-frame clones and leaves some out. The repertoire holds tens of thousands of clones, with less than 97% as singletons. Input material: CD4+ T cells from blood. These receptors were obtained from a human donor with juvenile idiopathic arthritis.

V usage is TRBV5-1 and J usage is TRBJ1-2, with D hard to call. The V and J ends lost 0 bases and 4 bases respectively, with 7 bases between them. Germline values: CDR1 SGHRS, CDR2 YFSETQ. CDR3 size: 13 residues. The CDR3 DNA reads as TGCGCCAGCAGCTTGGGACTAAGCTATGGCTACACCTTC. This encodes CASSLGLSYGYTF.

CDR3 sequence reads: CASSYQTNTGELFF. CDR3 coding DNA: TGTGCCAGCAGTTACCAGACGAACACCGGGGAGCTGTTTTTT. The J gene is TRBJ2-2, the V gene TRBV6-5; D gene ambiguous. Germline V gives CDR1 MNHEY, CDR2 SVGAGI. The V gene lost 2 bases and the J gene lost 0 bases, with 4 bases spanning the gap. The CDR3 runs 14 residues.

The rearrangement links TRBV11-2 to TRBJ2-2, with TRBD1 matching over 8 bases. From germline, CDR1 is SGHAT and CDR2 FQNNGV. V shed 5 bases and J 4 bases; nucleotides not matched to a gene: 3. The CDR3 contains 14 residues. The DNA for the CDR3 is TGTGCCAGCAGCCAAGGACAGGGCACCGGGGAGCTGTTTTTT. Its protein is CASSQGQGTGELFF. Variable domain in full (rest from reference TRBV11-2 and TRBJ2-2): EAGVAQSPRYKIIEKRQSVAFWCNPISGHATLYWYQQILGQGPKLLIQFQNNGVVDDSQLPKDRFSAERLKGVDSTLKIQPAKLEDSAVYLCASSQGQGTGELFFGEGSRLTVL.

This clone was counted a single time. CDR3 in DNA: TGTGCCAGCCGGCCGACAGGGGCTAATGAAAAACTGTTTTTT. Amino acid sequence: CASRPTGANEKLFF. This chain joins TRBV18 and TRBJ1-4; 8 bases agree with TRBD1. This CDR3 region has 14 residues. CDR1 is KGHSH and CDR2 is LQKENI in the germline V gene. J lost 3 bases, V lost 8 bases, and 5 bases had no gene match. The full variable domain, completed using reference TRBV18 and TRBJ1-4, is NAGVMQNPRHLVRRRGQEARLRCSPMKGHSHVYWYRQLPEEGLKFMVYLQKENIIDESGMPKERFSAEFPKEGPSILRIQQVVRGDSAAYFCASRPTGANEKLFFGSGTQLSVL.

The chain couples TRBV5-4 to TRBJ2-5; the D gene is possibly TRBD2 (5 bases). The CDR3 contains 14 residues. Germline CDR1 is SGHNT and CDR2 is YYREEE (reference sequence). V dropped 4 bases and J dropped 3 bases, with 13 bases sitting between them. The CDR3 sequence: CASSPGGVEETQYF. CDR3 DNA sequence: TGTGCCAGCAGCCCTGGAGGAGTCGAAGAGACCCAGTACTTC.

V is TRBV2 and J is TRBJ1-4, with a tentative D call TRBD1 (6 bases). Trimming took 4 bases from V and 3 from J, leaving 12 bases between them. Germline CDR1 reads SNHLY; CDR2 reads FYNNEI. CDR3 length: 15 residues. CDR3 nucleotides: TGTGCCAGCAGTGGTCTACAGGGTCCTAATGAAAAACTGTTTTTT. Encoded protein: CASSGLQGPNEKLFF.

The chain has TRBV19 and TRBJ1-3; possibly TRBD1 for D (6 bases). CDR3 length equals 16 residues. V gave up 5 bases and J gave up 3 bases, with 17 bases separating them. Germline values: CDR1 LNHDA, CDR2 SQIVND (reference sequence). The CDR3 region has the DNA TGTGCCAGTAGTCCCGAGGACAGCGCCGTTGGAAACACCATATATTTT. This translates into CASSPEDSAVGNTIYF. The entire variable domain, with the rest obtained from reference TRBV19 and TRBJ1-3, is as follows: DGGITQSPKYLFRKEGQNVTLSCEQNLNHDAMYWYRQDPGQGLRLIYYSQIVNDFQKGDIAEGYSVSREKKESFPLTVTSAQKNPTAFYLCASSPEDSAVGNTIYFGEGSWLTVV.

This clone was seen only once. This CDR3 is also generated by other DNA sequences in the sample. V and J are TRBV19 and TRBJ2-5; 7 positions match TRBD2. Germline CDR1 is LNHDA and CDR2 is SQIVND (reference sequence). The trim removed 8 bases at V and 2 bases at J, leaving 11 bases unmatched. CDR3 size: 15 residues. The DNA of the CDR3 is TGTGCCAGTGCTGGGGGGAGGGATCCACAAGAGACCCAGTACTTC. Translation: CASAGGRDPQETQYF. The full variable domain, completed using reference TRBV19 and TRBJ2-5, is DGGITQSPKYLFRKEGQNVTLSCEQNLNHDAMYWYRQDPGQGLRLIYYSQIVNDFQKGDIAEGYSVSREKKESFPLTVTSAQKNPTAFYLCASAGGRDPQETQYFGPGTRLLVL.

V is TRBV2 and J is TRBJ1-5, with D perhaps TRBD1 (6 bases). Trimming took 6 bases from V and 3 from J, leaving 9 bases between them. CDR1 and CDR2 from the germline V gene are SNHLY and FYNNEI. The CDR3 spans 13 residues. DNA for the CDR3: TGTGCCAGCAGGGACAGCCTCAATCAGCCCCAGCATTTT. It is translated as CASRDSLNQPQHF.

This chain uses TRBV1 with TRBJ1-5. TRBV1 has pseudogene status. This CDR3 contains 15 residues. CDR3 sequence: CTSSPSPLLRQPQHF. CDR3 nucleotide sequence: TGCACCAGCAGCCCGAGCCCCCTCCTTCGGCAGCCCCAGCATTTT.

V is TRBV7-9 and J is TRBJ2-1; 9 nucleotides agree with TRBD2. V was pared by 5 bases and J by 0 bases, with 2 bases of the junction left unmatched. Per germline, CDR1 SEHNR and CDR2 FQNEAQ (reference sequence). This CDR3 contains 15 residues. CDR3: CASSGSGSSYNEQFF. CDR3 nucleotides: TGTGCCAGCAGCGGTAGCGGGAGCTCCTACAATGAGCAGTTCTTC.

The genes are TRBV11-1 and TRBJ2-5, with 12 bases that match TRBD2. Per the germline V gene, CDR1 is SGHAT and CDR2 is FQDESV (reference sequence). The CDR3 loop spans 15 amino acids. J was trimmed by 3 bases and V by 4 bases; bases with no gene match: 3. The CDR3 loop reads CASSSSGGAEETQYF. CDR3 in DNA: TGTGCCAGCAGCTCTAGCGGGGGGGCCGAAGAGACCCAGTACTTC.

The chain recombines TRBV7-9 with TRBJ2-7, with 10 bases lining up with TRBD2. CDR1 is SEHNR, CDR2 FQNEAQ, per germline (reference sequence). There are 14 residues in the CDR3. V lost 2 bases to trimming and J lost 9 bases; unmatched junction nucleotides: 7. The CDR3 region has the DNA TGTGCCAGCAGCTTAAGTCTAGCGGGAGAACCGCAGTACTTC. As protein: CASSLSLAGEPQYF.

J is TRBJ1-1 and V is TRBV6-4; 10 bases fit TRBD1. The germline V gene has CDR1 MRHNA and CDR2 SNTAGT. The CDR3 contains 15 residues. The J segment lost 4 bases and the V segment lost 5 bases, leaving 7 bases of the junction unmatched. DNA of the CDR3: TGTGCCAGCAGTCCCAAGGGACAGGGGACCACTGAAGCTTTCTTT. Protein product: CASSPKGQGTTEAFF.

J is TRBJ2-1 and V is TRBV18, with D possibly TRBD2 on 5 matching bases. CDR3 length: 15 amino acids. Germline assignment: CDR1 KGHSH and CDR2 LQKENI. The V end was cut by 5 bases, the J end by 0 bases, with 11 bases between. The CDR3 region has the DNA TGTGCCAGCTCAGATGGACTCCCCTCCTACAATGAGCAGTTCTTC. This gives the protein CASSDGLPSYNEQFF.

This chain links TRBV12-2 with TRBJ2-5; whether TRBD1, the table's D call, matches the DNA was not checked. TRBV12-2 is a documented pseudogene. The CDR3 has 11 amino acids. CDR3 residues: CASRPKETQYF. CDR3 in DNA: TGTGCAAGTCGCCCCAAAGAGACCCAGTACTTC.

V gene TRBV5-6 combines with J gene TRBJ1-1; D unresolved. Trimming cost V 1 base and J 0 bases, with 4 bases left between them. The length of the CDR3 is 13 residues. Germline loops: CDR1 SGHDT, CDR2 YYEEEE. CDR3 sequence (DNA): TGTGCCAGCAGCTTGAGCCTGAACACTGAAGCTTTCTTT. This gives the protein CASSLSLNTEAFF.

The chain couples TRBV4-1 to TRBJ1-2; 12 nucleotides agree with TRBD1. Unmatched junction bases numbered 8, after V lost 4 bases and J lost 8 bases. The CDR3 is 15 amino acids. Looked up from germline, CDR1 is MGHRA and CDR2 is YSYEKL. In nucleotides, the CDR3 is TGCGCCAGCAGCCTTTCCGGGACAGGGGGCAAGGGCTACACCTTC. This gives the protein CASSLSGTGGKGYTF.